The 18 T cell receptor beta chains below come from one sample, sequenced in a study of metastatic and nonmetastatic thyroid tumors. TCRdb re-called the PCR reads via MiXCR. Here the sample spans approximately 84,000 clones, about 15% being singletons. No patient received treatment before thyroid surgery. Sequencing input: blood. These receptors came from a female donor with papillary thyroid cancer or a benign thyroid nodule (not recorded which). Some clones in this sample may be carry-over from other donors' samples.

The J gene is TRBJ2-7, the V gene TRBV20-1; D could derive from TRBD1 or TRBD2 (5 bases each). V lost 7 bases and J 1 base, leaving 8 bases between the germline ends. Germline CDR1 reads DFQATT; CDR2 reads SNEGSKA (reference sequence). CDR3 length: 11 amino acids. CDR3: CSGGRSYEQYF. The CDR3 nucleotides read TGCAGTGGGGGGAGATCCTACGAGCAGTACTTC.

This clone showed up many times. CDR3 residues: CSAGSDWGTQYF. The CDR3, as DNA: TGCAGTGCGGGGAGCGATTGGGGGACCCAGTACTTC. V gene TRBV20-1 combines with J gene TRBJ2-5, with D maybe TRBD2 (5 bases). Trimming left V 6 bases short and J 7 bases short, with 15 bases between. Germline V gene lookup returns CDR1 DFQATT and CDR2 SNEGSKA (reference sequence). The CDR3 is 12 amino acids.

Ten or more counts support this clone. The chain carries TRBV19 and TRBJ2-5; 11 positions agree with TRBD2. CDR3 length equals 15 residues. With 5 bases clipped from V and 5 bases from J, the junction kept 7 bases outside the gene matches. Germline CDR1 and CDR2: LNHDA and SQIVND (reference sequence). The CDR3 loop reads CASSPTSGGLETQYF. The CDR3 bases are TGTGCCAGTAGTCCAACTAGCGGGGGTTTGGAGACCCAGTACTTC.

Many counts were recorded for this clone. The chain couples TRBV5-1 to TRBJ2-7; TRBD1 aligns across 11 bases. Germline-derived CDR1 and CDR2 are SGHRS and YFSETQ. The junction had 8 bases not matched to a gene; V was cut back by 5 bases and J by 7 bases. There are 14 residues in the CDR3. This CDR3 reads CASRSGQGAREQYF. The CDR3 DNA reads as TGCGCCAGCAGATCCGGACAGGGGGCACGGGAGCAGTACTTC.

This clone has at least ten counts. The rearrangement uses TRBV28 and TRBJ2-7; D ambiguous. V was pared by 2 bases and J by 6 bases, with 11 bases between. CDR1 and CDR2 from the germline V gene are MDHEN and SYDVKM. This CDR3 has 13 residues. CDR3: CASSLDGWGEQYF. The CDR3, as DNA: TGTGCCAGCAGTTTAGACGGATGGGGCGAGCAGTACTTC.

This clone was seen at least ten times. This rearrangement joins TRBV13 to TRBJ2-7; D unresolved. The CDR3 spans 13 residues. Germline V lookup: CDR1 PRHDT, CDR2 FYEKMQ (reference sequence). V was cut by 2 bases and J by 1 base, with 6 bases left in between. DNA of the CDR3: TGTGCCAGCAGCTTATCAGATTCCTACGAGCAGTACTTC. Translation: CASSLSDSYEQYF.

This clone was detected many times. The chain is built from TRBV11-1 and TRBJ1-2, with 7 bases matching TRBD1. The CDR3 is made up of 14 amino acids. Germline V gene lookup returns CDR1 SGHAT and CDR2 FQDESV (reference sequence). Germline trimming cut 5 bases from V and 4 bases from J; bases unmatched to any gene: 7. The CDR3 loop reads CASSPGTAIYGYTF. CDR3 nucleotide sequence: TGTGCCAGCAGCCCAGGGACAGCTATCTATGGCTACACCTTC.

This clone was counted a few times. The chain has TRBV6-5 and TRBJ2-7; no reliable D call. The V gene's germline CDR1 is MNHEY and CDR2 SVGAGI. CDR3 length equals 13 residues. The V end lost 6 bases, the J end lost 3 bases, and 12 bases lay between the germline ends. This CDR3 reads CASRYLHGYEQYF. CDR3 coding DNA: TGTGCCAGCAGATACCTCCACGGCTACGAGCAGTACTTC.

As to this clone: Mismatch with germline at one junction end may stem from a read error. This rearrangement joins TRBV20-1 to TRBJ1-1; 7 nucleotides match TRBD1. This CDR3 spans 14 amino acids. CDR1 is DFQATT, CDR2 SNEGSKA, per germline (reference sequence). The CDR3 loop reads CSARPGQMNTEALF. The CDR3 nucleotides read TGCAGTGCTCGGCCGGGACAGATGAACACTGAAGCTTTATTT.

This clone has a count of ten or more. The V and J genes are TRBV27 and TRBJ2-1, with TRBD1 matching over 7 bases. The CDR3 has 12 amino acids. Germline V CDR1 and CDR2: MNHEY, SMNVEV (reference sequence). V lost 6 bases and J lost 7; bases outside the gene matches: 3. CDR3 residues: CASSYRGNEQFF. The DNA of the CDR3 is TGTGCCAGCAGCTACAGGGGTAATGAGCAGTTCTTC.

This clone was seen ten or more times. V is TRBV19 and J is TRBJ1-1; unclear D gene. V was pared by 5 bases and J by 6 bases, with 19 bases between. The CDR3 consists of 15 residues. Per germline, CDR1 LNHDA and CDR2 SQIVND (reference sequence). The DNA for the CDR3 is TGTGCCAGTAGTCTAAGGCCGGATGAGATCGCTGAAGCTTTCTTT. Translating it yields CASSLRPDEIAEAFF.

Of note for this clone: At one end, the junction sequence differs from germline, possibly due to a read error. The same CDR3 also results from other DNA sequences found in this sample. The chain recombines TRBV7-7 with TRBJ2-2, with unresolved D. The CDR3 runs to 14 residues. The germline V gene has CDR1 SSHAT and CDR2 FNYEAQ (reference sequence). CDR3 sequence reads: CASSLSGLTGELFF. CDR3 nucleotide sequence: TGTGCTAGCAGCTTATCGGGTCTCACCGGGGAGCTGTTTTTT.

About this clone itself: Possible read error: a much larger clone is one base away. The same CDR3 can be traced to other DNA sequences in this sample. This chain joins TRBV20-1 and TRBJ1-3; no clear D gene. The germline gives CDR1 DFQATT, CDR2 SNEGSKA (reference sequence). This CDR3 spans 14 amino acids. Trimming removed 5 bases at V and 0 bases at J, with 11 bases between. CDR3 sequence: CSAPRPSSGNTIYF. CDR3 in DNA: TGCAGTGCTCCCCGTCCTTCCTCTGGAAACACCATATATTTT.

This clone was found a few times. The V and J genes are TRBV12-3 or TRBV12-4 and TRBJ2-3; 7 nucleotides align to TRBD2. CDR3 length: 15 residues. After removal of 4 bases from V and 3 bases from J, the junction contained 7 bases not matched to a gene. The CDR3: CASSSPARGTDTQYF. The CDR3 DNA sequence: TGTGCCAGCAGTTCCCCTGCGCGGGGGACAGATACGCAGTATTTT.

This clone is categorized as medium-sized. The chain uses TRBV15 and TRBJ1-4, with TRBD1 as a possible D gene (5 bases). Looked up from germline, CDR1 is LNHNV and CDR2 is YYDKDF (reference sequence). This CDR3 is 14 amino acids long. Between the trimmed V and J ends, which lost 6 bases and 10 bases, there was a span of 18 bases. The CDR3 is CATSPRGGTGKLFF. The CDR3, as DNA: TGTGCCACCAGTCCGCGGGGAGGGACTGGAAAACTGTTTTTT.

As concerns this clone: A much more abundant neighbour one base away suggests this may be a read error. The sample carries other DNA sequences with the same CDR3. This chain connects TRBV18 to TRBJ2-3; TRBD2 matches at 12 bases. V was clipped by 3 bases and J by 5 bases; unmatched bases: 12. This CDR3 comprises 18 residues. Germline V gene data show CDR1 as KGHSH and CDR2 as LQKENI. CDR3 in DNA: TGTGCCAGCTCACCCGACTACGGGCTAGCGGGGGGGCAAGATACGCAGTATTTT. Protein: CASSPDYGLAGGQDTQYF. The whole variable domain, filled in from reference TRBV18 and TRBJ2-3, reads NAGVMQNPRHLVRRRGQEARLRCSPMKGHSHVYWYRQLPEEGLKFMVYLQKENIIDESGMPKERFSAEFPKEGPSILRIQQVVRGDSAAYFCASSPDYGLAGGQDTQYFGPGTRLTVL.

This chain joins TRBV4-2 and TRBJ1-6; 9 bases are a match to TRBD1. Germline V gene lookup returns CDR1 LGHNA and CDR2 YNFKEQ. This CDR3 comprises 17 residues. Losses at the gene ends were 6 bases for V and 6 bases for J; bases not matched to a gene: 12. CDR3 region: CASSTGGLSGGNSPLHF. The CDR3 DNA reads as TGTGCCAGCAGTACAGGGGGCCTGTCGGGGGGTAATTCACCCCTCCACTTT.

This clone was seen ten or more times. This sequence joins TRBV10-2 and TRBJ1-1; 8 positions agree with TRBD1. This CDR3 is built from 15 residues. The J segment lost 8 bases and the V segment lost 6 bases, leaving 14 bases of the junction unmatched. CDR1 and CDR2 from the germline V gene are WSHSY and SAAADI. CDR3 sequence (DNA): TGCGCCAGCAGGACAGGGGTTCCGGTTCGTGCCGAAGCTTTCTTT. Translating gives CASRTGVPVRAEAFF.